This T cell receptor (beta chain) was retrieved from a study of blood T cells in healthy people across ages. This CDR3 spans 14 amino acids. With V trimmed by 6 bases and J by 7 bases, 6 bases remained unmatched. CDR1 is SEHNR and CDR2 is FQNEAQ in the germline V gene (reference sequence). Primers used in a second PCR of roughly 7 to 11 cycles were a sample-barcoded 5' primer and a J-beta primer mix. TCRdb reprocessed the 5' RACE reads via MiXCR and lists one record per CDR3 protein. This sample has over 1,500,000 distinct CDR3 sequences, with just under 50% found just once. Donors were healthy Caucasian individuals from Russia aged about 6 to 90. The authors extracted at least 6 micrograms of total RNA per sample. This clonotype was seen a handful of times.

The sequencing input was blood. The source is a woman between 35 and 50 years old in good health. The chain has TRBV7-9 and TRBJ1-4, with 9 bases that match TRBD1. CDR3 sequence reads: CASSQRTGVEKLFF. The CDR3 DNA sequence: TGTGCCAGCAGTCAGAGGACAGGGGTTGAAAAACTGTTTTTT.